The clone carrying this TCR beta chain was counted only a few times. Antigen specificity is unknown. Combining a sample-barcoded 5' primer with a J-beta primer mix, a second PCR ran for 7 to 11 cycles. A single record per CDR3 protein comes from TCRdb applying MiXCR to the 5' RACE reads. The data hold roughly 570,000 distinct CDR3 sequences, with about 26% observed a single time. The CDR3 runs to 13 residues. Germline V gene sequence: CDR1 DFQATT, CDR2 SNEGSKA (reference sequence). These data originate in a study of blood T cells in healthy people across ages. General study results and limits: Older individuals had lower TCR beta diversity per million T cells (the decline was roughly linear).

Sequences were obtained from blood. The receptor's source is a woman aged 70-85 years in good health. The V and J genes are TRBV20-1 and TRBJ2-1; 9 bases are shared with TRBD2. The J call may not be correct, given that the DNA end is closer to TRBJ2-5. This chain's CDR3 is CSAPSSGKETQYF. The CDR3 nucleotides read TGCAGTGCTCCGTCTAGCGGGAAAGAGACCCAGTACTTC.